This TCR beta chain appears in the sequencing data of a study of T cell responses to AZD1222 COVID-19 vaccine (dated by TCRdb to about 2021). Looking at the study overall: TCR sequencing was performed for over 230 trial participants, of whom about 200 were given two doses of AZD1222 and 26 were given two doses of MenACWY control vaccine. Enrollment into the trials was organized by age into subgroups of 18-55, 56-69 and 70-plus years, and those subgroups contained roughly 150, 30 and 60 TCR-sequenced participants, respectively.

The paper's findings and limits, for the study overall: Vaccine-associated CD4 TCRs spanned the whole spike protein, with dominant responses in regions 160-218 and 743-854. Most participants were white British and females outnumbered males, and the authors suggested that clonal diversity may have been underestimated. A significant rise in spike-specific TCR breadth and depth was observed after two AZD1222 doses relative to day 0 and relative to MenACWY recipients. Conclusions about previously exposed vaccinees were limited because only six AZD1222 recipients were SARS-CoV-2 seropositive at baseline. Nearly half of unique spike-specific TCRs reportedly recognized epitopes outside regions mutated in the B.1.351 and B.1.1.7 variants. The 56-69-year group was small, and its depth increase did not reach significance, likely because of low power. Because no day 14 peak-response samples were available, the repertoires could be characterized only after the peak T cell response.

Concerning this clone itself: The target of this receptor is not known. No much larger clone is present one base from it, and per-base qualities are unavailable.

This sample's time point label indicates: about 28 days (+/-7) after the second vaccine dose. AZD1222 recipients with second doses at about 4 weeks or about 12 weeks were pooled, because spike-specific TCR depth and breadth did not differ between schedules. Samples from vaccinated people were obtained from the UK trials COV001 and COV002, which included a single-blind randomized controlled phase 2/3 trial of AZD1222 (ChAdOx1 nCoV-19) in healthy adults. For TCRbeta chain sequencing, PBMC samples from trial participants were taken at day 0 and at day 28 after the second dose. The CDR3 has 13 amino acids, counting the end cysteine and phenylalanine. Here the CDR3 DNA is all that survives: 39 bases in frame from base 1. V was cut back by 6 bases and J by 5 bases, leaving a gap of 11 bases between them. From the germline V gene, CDR1 is MDHEN and CDR2 is SYDVKM. The CDR3 regions of human TCRbeta chains were subjected to immunosequencing. In the paper's pipeline: Repertoire TCRs were matched against a reference library of SARS-CoV-2-specific TCRs generated with the MIRA antigen-specificity platform. Breadth meant the fraction of unique TCRs that were SARS-CoV-2-associated, whereas depth meant the fraction of total T cells that were SARS-CoV-2-associated. Using the MIRA data, each spike-specific TCR was assigned both to the spike region to which the TCR was reactive and to a CD4 or CD8 class. Log10-transformed breadth and depth values were compared by one-way ANOVA with Sidak's multiple comparisons tests. TCRdb retrieved this table from immuneACCESS and kept in-frame rearrangements only. Not all clones are present; in checked studies, unresolved V genes account for under half, and no reason is known for the remainder. The V and J calls and clone size are taken from that table; D and trimming were inferred from the DNA. This sample has roughly 150,000 clones in its table, and roughly 87% of those were observed once. Of the sample, about 5.9% falls within the top ten clones.

This clonotype originated in an adult who received the AZD1222 COVID-19 vaccine. Rearrangement joined TRBV28 to TRBJ1-5; TRBD1 is a weak D gene call, 5 bases matching. The input for sequencing was peripheral blood, taken 28 days after the second AZD1222 dose. This receptor has the CDR3 CASRGENYQPQHF. The DNA reads as follows: TGTGCCAGCAGGGGGGAGAATTATCAGCCCCAGCATTTT.